Here is one T cell receptor beta chain with its context. This record belongs to a study of blood T cell repertoires in COVID-19. Data came from immunoSEQ multiplex PCR; TCRdb stores just in-frame clones and leaves some out. This sample has under 60,000 clones; approximately 82% occur once, and the top ten carry roughly 3.2%. Sequenced: peripheral blood. The source is a man in his sixties with acute or convalescent COVID-19.

CDR3 bases: TGTGCCAGCTCACCTTCGGGACAGGGAGACTATGGCTACACCTTC. Its protein is CASSPSGQGDYGYTF. The chain employs TRBV18 and TRBJ1-2; 9 bases match TRBD1. Germline-derived CDR1 and CDR2 are KGHSH and LQKENI. V shed 3 bases, J shed 3 bases, and the junction held 5 bases outside the gene matches. CDR3 length: 15 amino acids.